This is a list of T cell receptor beta chains from one sample in a study of blood T cell repertoires in COVID-19. Profiled with immunoSEQ multiplex PCR; TCRdb holds only in-frame clones, not every one. Among approximately 220,000 clones, about four fifths were seen once, and the ten largest hold more than 4.5%. The material sequenced was PBMCs or T cells enriched from blood (not recorded which). All receptors derive from a woman in her fifties or sixties who had been exposed to COVID-19. Each CDR3 is given with its conserved first and last residue. The order of the fields is V gene, D gene, J gene, clone size, CDR3 DNA, CDR3 protein. D genes are given only for firm matches. Part of the rows lack a size; the others show once, few, many or a class for expanded clones.

v_gene: TRBV25-1
d_gene: .
j_gene: TRBJ2-1
abundance: .
CDR3nt: TGTGCCAGCAGTGTACTAGGTGGACTCAATGAGCAGTTCTTC
CDR3aa: CASSVLGGLNEQFF

v_gene: TRBV28
d_gene: .
j_gene: TRBJ1-2
abundance: few
CDR3nt: TGTGCCAGCAGTTTACAGGGGAAGGGCTACACCTTC
CDR3aa: CASSLQGKGYTF

v_gene: TRBV6-1
d_gene: .
j_gene: TRBJ1-5
abundance: .
CDR3nt: TGTGCCAGCAGTGAAGTAAGTTGGGGCCTGAATCAGCCCCAGCATTTT
CDR3aa: CASSEVSWGLNQPQHF

v_gene: TRBV29-1
d_gene: .
j_gene: TRBJ2-4
abundance: .
CDR3nt: TGCAGCGTTGCCGGGGGGCGAAACATTCAGTACTTC
CDR3aa: CSVAGGRNIQYF

v_gene: TRBV29-1
d_gene: .
j_gene: TRBJ2-6
abundance: .
CDR3nt: TGCAGCGTCCAAATCTCTGGGGCCAACGTCCTGACTTTC
CDR3aa: CSVQISGANVLTF

v_gene: TRBV28
d_gene: TRBD1
j_gene: TRBJ1-3
abundance: .
CDR3nt: TGTGCCAGCAGTTCCTTCCACAGGGGGCTAGGAAACACCATATATTTT
CDR3aa: CASSSFHRGLGNTIYF

v_gene: TRBV19
d_gene: TRBD1
j_gene: TRBJ1-4
abundance: .
CDR3nt: TGTGCCAGTAGTATACCCCGGACAGGCGGGGGGGAAAAACTGTTTTTT
CDR3aa: CASSIPRTGGGEKLFF

v_gene: TRBV2
d_gene: TRBD1
j_gene: TRBJ2-2
abundance: few
CDR3nt: TGTGCCAGCAGCCAGAGACAGGGAACCGCACCCGGGGAGCTGTTTTTT
CDR3aa: CASSQRQGTAPGELFF

v_gene: TRBV7-8
d_gene: TRBD2
j_gene: TRBJ2-5
abundance: .
CDR3nt: TGTGCCAGCAGCTCTACCAAAGCGGGGAAGGTGAAAGAGACCCAGTACTTC
CDR3aa: CASSSTKAGKVKETQYF

v_gene: TRBV7-2
d_gene: TRBD2
j_gene: TRBJ2-3
abundance: few
CDR3nt: TGTGCCAGCAGCTCTAGCGGGGGTAGAGATACGCAGTATTTT
CDR3aa: CASSSSGGRDTQYF

v_gene: TRBV5-1
d_gene: TRBD1
j_gene: TRBJ1-2
abundance: .
CDR3nt: TGCGCCAGCAGCGCCGGGACAGGGGATGGCTACACCTTC
CDR3aa: CASSAGTGDGYTF

v_gene: TRBV5-4
d_gene: .
j_gene: TRBJ1-2
abundance: .
CDR3nt: TGTGCCAGCAGCTTGGTGGAGGGAAACTATGGCTACACCTTC
CDR3aa: CASSLVEGNYGYTF

v_gene: TRBV12-3/TRBV12-4
d_gene: .
j_gene: TRBJ1-2
abundance: .
CDR3nt: TGTGCCAGCAGTCATCAGGACAGTTCTGGCTACACCTTC
CDR3aa: CASSHQDSSGYTF

v_gene: TRBV27
d_gene: TRBD1
j_gene: TRBJ1-1
abundance: .
CDR3nt: TGTGCCAGCAGTTTCTCCGGGACAGCGAACACTGAAGCTTTCTTT
CDR3aa: CASSFSGTANTEAFF

v_gene: TRBV19
d_gene: .
j_gene: TRBJ1-1
abundance: .
CDR3nt: TGTGCCAGTAGTATGGAAAGCTGGGCAAGTGAAGCTTTCTTT
CDR3aa: CASSMESWASEAFF

v_gene: TRBV9
d_gene: .
j_gene: TRBJ2-6
abundance: .
CDR3nt: TGTGCCAGGCCAGGCCCTGGGGCCAACGTCCTGACTTTC
CDR3aa: CARPGPGANVLTF

v_gene: TRBV5-1
d_gene: TRBD1
j_gene: TRBJ2-5
abundance: .
CDR3nt: TGCGCCAGCAGCTGGGGGGACAGGGGAGGACAAGAGACCCAGTACTTC
CDR3aa: CASSWGDRGGQETQYF

v_gene: TRBV19
d_gene: TRBD1
j_gene: TRBJ1-6
abundance: .
CDR3nt: TGTGCCAGTAACGACAGGGAATCACCCCTCCACTTT
CDR3aa: CASNDRESPLHF

v_gene: TRBV10-3
d_gene: .
j_gene: TRBJ1-1
abundance: few
CDR3nt: TGTGCCATCAGACGGGATATGATGAACACTGAAGCTTTCTTT
CDR3aa: CAIRRDMMNTEAFF

v_gene: TRBV7-8
d_gene: .
j_gene: TRBJ2-5
abundance: .
CDR3nt: TGTGCCAGCAGCTTACATCAGGAGACCCAGTACTTC
CDR3aa: CASSLHQETQYF